Listed below are T cell receptor beta chains from one sample, sequenced in a study of blood T cell repertoires in COVID-19. Sequencing was performed with immunoSEQ multiplex PCR; in TCRdb, only in-frame clones are kept and a portion is missing. The repertoire consists of fewer than 700,000 clones, with roughly nine tenths occurring once and the leading ten covering about 8%. What was sequenced was peripheral blood. The source is a woman aged 50 to 65 with COVID-19, enrolled during active disease. Each CDR3 is given with its conserved first and last residue.

V	CDR3
TRBV5-1	CASSPGQGNYGYTF
TRBV23-1	CASSQPTDREAYNEQFF
TRBV9	CASSPPGGANVLTF
TRBV24-1	CATSVHGSYEQYF
TRBV5-6	CASSLVGRGQPQHF
TRBV10-2	CASSLGQGDTQYF
TRBV10-3	CAIRGTGSDTEAFF
TRBV5-1	CASSYVGPLRQGFSYEQYF
TRBV12-3/TRBV12-4	CASSVSVDQPQHF
TRBV6-5	CASSPEGGNTEAFF
TRBV6-7	CASSYSGLSGNTIYF
TRBV6-5	CASGVAGNQPQHF
TRBV7-8	CASSGPTGSYEQYF
TRBV6-1	CASSEAAVEAIQYF
TRBV27	CASGPGVNNSPLHF
TRBV2	CASSKDIPHQGYTF
TRBV7-9	CASSLAYSGNTIYF
TRBV19	CASSIGTSVMDEQYF
TRBV30	CAWVSTGEVGYTF
TRBV5-1	CASGPGNYGYTF